These T cell receptor beta chains were read from a single sample in a study of identical twins. MiXCR, run by TCRdb on the 5' RACE reads, gives a single entry per CDR3 protein. The sample comprises some 1,700,000 distinct CDR3 sequences, under 35% of which are singletons, and approximately 0.25% rests with the top ten. The sequenced sample was cord blood. These receptors all come from a newborn girl in good health. Each CDR3 is given with its conserved first and last residue. D genes are given only for firm matches. Clone size is shown for a subset of rows, as once, few, many or a class of expanded clone.

abundance | j_gene | d_gene | v_gene | CDR3nt | CDR3aa
few | TRBJ2-7 | TRBD1 | TRBV25-1 | TGTGCCAGCAGTGAATTGCAGGGGGCTGACGAGCAGTACTTC | CASSELQGADEQYF
few | TRBJ1-2 | - | TRBV27 | TGTGCCAGCAGTTTATCGGTCAGGGCAAACTATGGCTACACCTTC | CASSLSVRANYGYTF
- | TRBJ1-1 | - | TRBV5-1 | TGCGCCAGCAGCTTGGAGGCAGGGAATGAAGCTTTCTTT | CASSLEAGNEAFF
few | TRBJ2-1 | TRBD2 | TRBV6-2/TRBV6-3 | TGTGCCAGCAGTGCCGGGACTAGCGGGGTCCTTTCCTACAATGAGCAGTTCTTC | CASSAGTSGVLSYNEQFF
- | TRBJ2-7 | - | TRBV29-1 | TGCAGCGTTGTCATTCGGGCAGGGGCTCTAGCCTACGAGCAGTACTTC | CSVVIRAGALAYEQYF
many | TRBJ2-4 | - | TRBV29-1 | TGCAGTGGGGGAAACCTAGCCAAAAACATTCAGTACTTC | CSGGNLAKNIQYF
few | TRBJ2-7 | - | TRBV12-3/TRBV12-4 | TGTGCCAGCAGTCCGAAAGGGCCGCCACTCTACGAGCAGTACTTC | CASSPKGPPLYEQYF
- | TRBJ2-6 | - | TRBV18 | TGTGCCAGCTCACCTCCGGGGGACGGGGCCAACGTCCTGACTTTC | CASSPPGDGANVLTF
- | TRBJ2-7 | TRBD2 | TRBV13 | TGTGCCAGCAGCTTACTCCTAGCGGGAGAGGACGAGCAGTACTTC | CASSLLLAGEDEQYF
- | TRBJ2-7 | - | TRBV20-1 | TGCAGTGCTAGAGATTTGGCGGGGCGCTCCTACGAGCAGTACTTC | CSARDLAGRSYEQYF
- | TRBJ2-3 | TRBD2 | TRBV19 | TGTGCCAGTAGTACAGGACTAGTCGATACGCGGTATTTT | CASSTGLVDTRYF
- | TRBJ2-3 | - | TRBV28 | TGTGCCAGCAGTTTAGCCCCTGTGAGTAGCACAGATACGCAGTATTTT | CASSLAPVSSTDTQYF
- | TRBJ1-2 | - | TRBV18 | TGTGCCAGCTCACCGATGGCGGAGGGGTATGGCTACACCTTC | CASSPMAEGYGYTF
few | TRBJ2-3 | - | TRBV5-1 | TGCGCCAGCAGCCGGACTCCTATAAACACAGATACGCAGTATTTT | CASSRTPINTDTQYF
few | TRBJ1-2 | - | TRBV5-1 | TGCGCCAGCAGCTTGGAAGGCGGTAGTCAGGGGACCATTGCGTATGGCTACACCTTC | CASSLEGGSQGTIAYGYTF
few | TRBJ2-1 | TRBD1 | TRBV20-1 | TGCAGTGCTAGAGGCAGAGGGTGGCAGGGGGCGAGGAATGAGCAGTTCTTC | CSARGRGWQGARNEQFF
- | TRBJ2-4 | TRBD2 | TRBV4-1 | TGCGCCAGCAGCCTCTTACTAGCGGGAGTTTCCCTAGCCAAAAACATTCAGTACTTC | CASSLLLAGVSLAKNIQYF
- | TRBJ2-3 | TRBD1 | TRBV4-2 | TGTGCCAGCAACCAAGATACAGGGGATACAGATACGCAGTATTTT | CASNQDTGDTDTQYF
few | TRBJ1-4 | - | TRBV7-9 | TGTGCCAGCAGCTCCTCGGGAAGCGGTGAAAAACTGTTTTTT | CASSSSGSGEKLFF
few | TRBJ2-7 | - | TRBV29-1 | TGCAGCGTCCTCAGGGAGTTGTCCTACGAGCAGTACTTC | CSVLRELSYEQYF
few | TRBJ2-6 | - | TRBV29-1 | TGCAGCGTTGTTCTTGGGGGGAGCTCTGGGGCCAACGTCCTGACTTTC | CSVVLGGSSGANVLTF
many | TRBJ2-1 | TRBD2 | TRBV2 | TGTGCCAGCAGTGAAAGCGGGAGCACCTACAATGAGCAGTTCTTC | CASSESGSTYNEQFF
- | TRBJ1-5 | - | TRBV29-1 | TGCAGCGTTGTACCAGCAGGCAATCAGCCCCAGCATTTT | CSVVPAGNQPQHF
- | TRBJ2-7 | - | TRBV20-1 | TGCAGTGCTAGAGATCAGCGGCAGGGGCCCTACGAGCAGTACTTC | CSARDQRQGPYEQYF
once | TRBJ1-4 | - | TRBV20-1 | TGCAGTGCTAGGGGCAGGGAAACTAATGAAAAACTGTTTTTT | CSARGRETNEKLFF
- | TRBJ2-7 | TRBD1 | TRBV5-1 | TGCGCCAGCAGCAGAGGGGGCGAGAGGTACGAGCAGTACTTC | CASSRGGERYEQYF